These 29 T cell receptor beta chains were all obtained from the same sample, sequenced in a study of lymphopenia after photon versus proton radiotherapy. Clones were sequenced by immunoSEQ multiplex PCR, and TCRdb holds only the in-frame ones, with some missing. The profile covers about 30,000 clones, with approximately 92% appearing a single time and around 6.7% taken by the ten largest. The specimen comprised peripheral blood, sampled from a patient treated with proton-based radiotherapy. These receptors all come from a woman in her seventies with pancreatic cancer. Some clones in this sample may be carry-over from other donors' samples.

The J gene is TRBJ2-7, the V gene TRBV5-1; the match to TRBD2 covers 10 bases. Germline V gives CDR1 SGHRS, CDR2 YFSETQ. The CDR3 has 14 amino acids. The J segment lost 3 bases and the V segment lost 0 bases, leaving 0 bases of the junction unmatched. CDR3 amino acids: CASSLASGSYEQYF. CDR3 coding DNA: TGCGCCAGCAGCTTGGCTAGCGGGAGCTACGAGCAGTACTTC.

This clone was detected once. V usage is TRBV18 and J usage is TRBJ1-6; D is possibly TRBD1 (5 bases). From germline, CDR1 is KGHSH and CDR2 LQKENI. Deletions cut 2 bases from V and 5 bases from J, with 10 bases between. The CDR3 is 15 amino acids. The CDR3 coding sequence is TGTGCCAGCTCACCAGGCAGGGAGCATAATTCACCCCTCCACTTT. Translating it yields CASSPGREHNSPLHF.

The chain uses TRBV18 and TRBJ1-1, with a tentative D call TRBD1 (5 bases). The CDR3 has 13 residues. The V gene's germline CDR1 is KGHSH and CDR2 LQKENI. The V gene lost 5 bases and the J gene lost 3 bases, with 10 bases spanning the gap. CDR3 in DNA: TGTGCCAGCTCATCGGGGGGGGACACTGAAGCTTTCTTT. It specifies CASSSGGDTEAFF.

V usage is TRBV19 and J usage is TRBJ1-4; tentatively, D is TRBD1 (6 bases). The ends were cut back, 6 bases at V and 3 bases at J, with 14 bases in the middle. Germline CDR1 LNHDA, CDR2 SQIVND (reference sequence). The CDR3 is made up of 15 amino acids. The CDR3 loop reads CASRKKQGSNEKLFF. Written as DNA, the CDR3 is TGTGCCAGTAGGAAAAAACAGGGTTCTAATGAAAAACTGTTTTTT.

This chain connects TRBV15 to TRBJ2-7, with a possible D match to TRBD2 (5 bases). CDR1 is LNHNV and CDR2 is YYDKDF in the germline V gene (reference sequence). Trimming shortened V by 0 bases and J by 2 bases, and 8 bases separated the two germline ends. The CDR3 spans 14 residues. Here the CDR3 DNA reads TGTGCCACCAGCAGAGATCAAGCGGCCTACGAGCAGTACTTC. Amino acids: CATSRDQAAYEQYF.

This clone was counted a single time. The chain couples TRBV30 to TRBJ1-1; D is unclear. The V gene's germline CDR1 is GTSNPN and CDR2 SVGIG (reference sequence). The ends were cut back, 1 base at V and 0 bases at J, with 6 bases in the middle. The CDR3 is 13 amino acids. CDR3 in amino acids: CAWSADVNTEAFF. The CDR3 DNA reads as TGTGCCTGGAGTGCAGACGTGAACACTGAAGCTTTCTTT.

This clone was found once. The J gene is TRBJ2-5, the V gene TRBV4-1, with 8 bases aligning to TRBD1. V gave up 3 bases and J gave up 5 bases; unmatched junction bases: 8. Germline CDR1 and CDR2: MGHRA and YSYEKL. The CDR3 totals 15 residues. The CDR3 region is CASSQATGGTETQYF. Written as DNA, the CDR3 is TGCGCCAGCAGCCAGGCTACAGGGGGGACGGAGACCCAGTACTTC.

The chain's CDR3 is CASSSDRGRGDTEAFF. For the CDR3, the DNA is TGCGCCAGCAGCTCTGACAGGGGTCGTGGGGACACTGAAGCTTTCTTT. The rearrangement links TRBV4-1 to TRBJ1-1; the match to TRBD1 covers 8 bases. CDR1 and CDR2 from the germline V gene are MGHRA and YSYEKL. The CDR3 is 16 residues long. J gave up 3 bases and V 5 bases, and 11 bases lay outside the gene matches.

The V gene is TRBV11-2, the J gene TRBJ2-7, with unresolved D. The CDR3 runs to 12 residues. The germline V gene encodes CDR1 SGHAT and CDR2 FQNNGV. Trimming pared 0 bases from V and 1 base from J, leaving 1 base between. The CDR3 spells CASSLDSYEQYF. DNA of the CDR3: TGTGCCAGCAGCTTAGATTCCTACGAGCAGTACTTC. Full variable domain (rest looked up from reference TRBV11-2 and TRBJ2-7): EAGVAQSPRYKIIEKRQSVAFWCNPISGHATLYWYQQILGQGPKLLIQFQNNGVVDDSQLPKDRFSAERLKGVDSTLKIQPAKLEDSAVYLCASSLDSYEQYFGPGTRLTVT.

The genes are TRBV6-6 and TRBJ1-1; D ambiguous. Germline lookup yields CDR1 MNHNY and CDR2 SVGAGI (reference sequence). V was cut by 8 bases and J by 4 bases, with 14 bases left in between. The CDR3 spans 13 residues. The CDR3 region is CASLAREATEAFF. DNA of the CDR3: TGTGCCAGCTTGGCTAGGGAGGCCACTGAAGCTTTCTTT.

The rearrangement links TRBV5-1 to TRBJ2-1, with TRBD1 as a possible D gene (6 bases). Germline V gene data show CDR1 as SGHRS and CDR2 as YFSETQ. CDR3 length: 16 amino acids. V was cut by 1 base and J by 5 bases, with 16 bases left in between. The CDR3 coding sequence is TGCGCCAGCAGCTTGTTAGGTCAGGGGATAAACAATGAGCAGTTCTTC. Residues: CASSLLGQGINNEQFF.

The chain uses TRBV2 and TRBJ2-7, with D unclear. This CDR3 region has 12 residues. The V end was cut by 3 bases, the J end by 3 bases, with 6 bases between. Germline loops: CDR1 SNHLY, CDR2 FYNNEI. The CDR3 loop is CASSDTRYEQYF. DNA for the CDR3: TGTGCCAGCAGTGACACCCGCTACGAGCAGTACTTC.

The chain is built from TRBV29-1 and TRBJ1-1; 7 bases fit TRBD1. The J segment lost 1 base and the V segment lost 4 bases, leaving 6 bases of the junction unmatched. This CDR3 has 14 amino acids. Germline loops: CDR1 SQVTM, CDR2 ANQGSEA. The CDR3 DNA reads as TGCAGCGTTGCCCGACAGGGAGGGAACACTGAAGCTTTCTTT. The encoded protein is CSVARQGGNTEAFF. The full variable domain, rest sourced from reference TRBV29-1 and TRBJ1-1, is SAVISQKPSRDICQRGTSLTIQCQVDSQVTMMFWYRQQPGQSLTLIATANQGSEATYESGFVIDKFPISRPNLTFSTLTVSNMSPEDSSIYLCSVARQGGNTEAFFGQGTRLTVV.

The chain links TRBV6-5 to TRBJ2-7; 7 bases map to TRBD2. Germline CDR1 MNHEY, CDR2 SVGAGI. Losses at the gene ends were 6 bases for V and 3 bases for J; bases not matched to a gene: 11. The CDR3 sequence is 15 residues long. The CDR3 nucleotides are TGTGCCAGCAGCCCCCGGGGAGCGGGAAACTACGAGCAGTACTTC. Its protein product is CASSPRGAGNYEQYF.

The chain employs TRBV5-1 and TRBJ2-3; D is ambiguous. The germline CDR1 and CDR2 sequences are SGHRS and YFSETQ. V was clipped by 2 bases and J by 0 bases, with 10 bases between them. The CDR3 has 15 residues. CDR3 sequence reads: CASSFLPASTDTQYF. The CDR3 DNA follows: TGCGCCAGCAGCTTTCTACCAGCGAGCACAGATACGCAGTATTTT.

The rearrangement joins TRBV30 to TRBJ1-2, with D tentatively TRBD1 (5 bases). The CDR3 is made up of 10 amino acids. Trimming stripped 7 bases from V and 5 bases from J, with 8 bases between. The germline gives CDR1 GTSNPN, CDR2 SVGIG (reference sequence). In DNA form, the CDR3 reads TGTGCCTTTAAGGGGTATGGCTACACCTTC. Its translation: CAFKGYGYTF. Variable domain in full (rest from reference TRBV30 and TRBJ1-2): SQTIHQWPATLVQPVGSPLSLECTVEGTSNPNLYWYRQAAGRGLQLLFYSVGIGQISSEVPQNLSASRPQDRQFILSSKKLLLSDSGFYLCAFKGYGYTFGSGTRLTVV.

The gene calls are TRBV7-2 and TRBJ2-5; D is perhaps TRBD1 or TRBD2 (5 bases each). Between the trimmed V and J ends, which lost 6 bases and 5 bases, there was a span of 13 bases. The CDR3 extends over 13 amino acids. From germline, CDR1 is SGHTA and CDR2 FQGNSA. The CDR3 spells CASRGASSETQYF. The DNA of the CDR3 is TGTGCCAGCAGAGGGGCTAGCTCCGAGACCCAGTACTTC.

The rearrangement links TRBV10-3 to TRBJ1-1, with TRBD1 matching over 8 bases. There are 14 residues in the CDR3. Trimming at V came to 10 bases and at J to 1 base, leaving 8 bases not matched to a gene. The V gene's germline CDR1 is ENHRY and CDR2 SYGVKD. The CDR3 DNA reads TGTGCCAGCACAGGACAGGGAAAGAACACTGAAGCTTTCTTT. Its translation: CASTGQGKNTEAFF.

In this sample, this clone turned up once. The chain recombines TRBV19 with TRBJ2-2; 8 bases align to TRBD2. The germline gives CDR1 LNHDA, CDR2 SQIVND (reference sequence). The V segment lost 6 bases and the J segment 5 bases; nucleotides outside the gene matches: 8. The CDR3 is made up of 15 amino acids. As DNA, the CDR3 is TGTGCCAGTAGCAAAGGGACTAGGGGGACCGGGGAGCTGTTTTTT. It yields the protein CASSKGTRGTGELFF.

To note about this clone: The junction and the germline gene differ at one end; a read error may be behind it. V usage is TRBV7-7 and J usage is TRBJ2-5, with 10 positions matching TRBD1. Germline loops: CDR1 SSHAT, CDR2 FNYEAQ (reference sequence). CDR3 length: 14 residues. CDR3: CASSNPGQGETQYF. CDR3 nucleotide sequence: TGTGCTAGCAGCAACCCGGGACAGGGGGAGACCCAGTACTTC. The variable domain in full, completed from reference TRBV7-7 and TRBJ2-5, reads GAGVSQSPRYKVTKRGQDVTLRCDPISSHATLYWYQQALGQGPEFLTYFNYEAQPDKSGLPSDRFSAERPEGSISTLTIQRTEQRDSAMYRCASSNPGQGETQYFGPGTRLLVL.

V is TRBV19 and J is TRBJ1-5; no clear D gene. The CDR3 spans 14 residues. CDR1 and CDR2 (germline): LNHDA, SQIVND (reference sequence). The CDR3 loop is CASTGGYSNQPQHF. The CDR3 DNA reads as TGTGCTTCAACGGGAGGGTATAGCAATCAGCCCCAGCATTTT.

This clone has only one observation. The CDR3 DNA sequence: TGCGCCAGCAGCCAAGCAGGGGTCCAAAGCACAGATACGCAGTATTTT. Translation: CASSQAGVQSTDTQYF. The chain has TRBV4-1 and TRBJ2-3, with D perhaps TRBD1 (6 bases). Germline assignment: CDR1 MGHRA and CDR2 YSYEKL. V gave up 1 base and J gave up 0 bases, with 11 bases separating them. The CDR3 consists of 16 residues.

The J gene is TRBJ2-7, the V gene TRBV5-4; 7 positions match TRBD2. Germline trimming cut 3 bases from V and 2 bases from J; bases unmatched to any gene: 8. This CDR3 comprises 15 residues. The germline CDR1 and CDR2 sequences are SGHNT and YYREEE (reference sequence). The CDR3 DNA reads TGTGCCAGCAGCTCTTTAACGGGAGGTGCCTACGAGCAGTACTTC. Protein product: CASSSLTGGAYEQYF.

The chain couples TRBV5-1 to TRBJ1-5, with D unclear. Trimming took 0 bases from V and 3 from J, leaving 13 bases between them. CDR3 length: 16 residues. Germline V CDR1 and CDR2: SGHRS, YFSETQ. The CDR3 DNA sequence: TGCGCCAGCAGCTTGGTGCCAGGCGATAACAATCAGCCCCAGCATTTT. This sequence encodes CASSLVPGDNNQPQHF. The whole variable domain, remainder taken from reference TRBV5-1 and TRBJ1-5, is KAGVTQTPRYLIKTRGQQVTLSCSPISGHRSVSWYQQTPGQGLQFLFEYFSETQRNKGNFPGRFSGRQFSNSRSEMNVSTLELGDSALYLCASSLVPGDNNQPQHFGDGTRLSIL.

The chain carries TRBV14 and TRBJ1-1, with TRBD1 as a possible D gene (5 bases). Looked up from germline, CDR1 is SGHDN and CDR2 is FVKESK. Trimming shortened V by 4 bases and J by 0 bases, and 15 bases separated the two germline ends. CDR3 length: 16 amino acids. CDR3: CASSPLPQGMNTEAFF. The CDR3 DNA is TGTGCCAGCAGCCCACTACCCCAGGGTATGAACACTGAAGCTTTCTTT.

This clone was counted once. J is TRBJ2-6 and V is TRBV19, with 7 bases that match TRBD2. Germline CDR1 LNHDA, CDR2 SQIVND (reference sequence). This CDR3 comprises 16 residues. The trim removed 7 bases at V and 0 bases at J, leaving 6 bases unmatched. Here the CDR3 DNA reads TGTGCCAGTAAGCGGAGCGGGGACTCTGGGGCCAACGTCCTGACTTTC. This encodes CASKRSGDSGANVLTF.

CDR3 sequence: CASSLVGGGFEQYF. CDR3 bases: TGCGCCAGCAGCTTGGTGGGGGGAGGGTTCGAGCAGTACTTC. V gene TRBV5-1 combines with J gene TRBJ2-7; TRBD2 matches 7 bases. V lost 0 bases and J lost 6; bases outside the gene matches: 6. The CDR3 sequence is 14 residues long. Per the germline V gene, CDR1 is SGHRS and CDR2 is YFSETQ.

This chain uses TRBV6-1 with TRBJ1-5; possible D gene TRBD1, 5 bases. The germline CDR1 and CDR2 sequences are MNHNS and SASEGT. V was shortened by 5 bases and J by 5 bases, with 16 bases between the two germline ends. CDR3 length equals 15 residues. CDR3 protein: CASSSRGGADQPQHF. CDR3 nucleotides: TGTGCCAGCAGTTCTCGGGGGGGTGCGGATCAGCCCCAGCATTTT.

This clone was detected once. Written as DNA, the CDR3 is TGTGCCATCTCCGAGGGCGGATCCCTGAACACTGAAGCTTTCTTT. It yields the protein CAISEGGSLNTEAFF. The gene calls are TRBV10-3 and TRBJ1-1; no firm D call. Trimming shortened V by 8 bases and J by 0 bases, and 16 bases separated the two germline ends. This CDR3 has 15 residues. CDR1 is ENHRY, CDR2 SYGVKD, per germline.